These 23 T cell receptor beta chains were sequenced from one sample in a study of T cells in Graves' hyperthyroidism and ophthalmopathy. Amplified regions were TCR beta CDR3 sequences from RNA transcripts. A set of HTBI primers served as the primers for a first-round RT-PCR of the TCR CDR3. TCRdb fed the multiplex PCR reads into MiXCR, producing one record per CDR3 protein. The table lists roughly 840,000 distinct CDR3 sequences, roughly 40% of them singletons. Sequenced input: blood. The receptors were sampled from a man between 18 and 35 years old with Graves' hyperthyroidism.

This clonotype was counted between two and nine times. This rearrangement joins TRBV9 to TRBJ1-2, with TRBD1 matching over 10 bases. Germline V CDR1 and CDR2: SGDLS, YYNGEE. The length of the CDR3 is 15 residues. J gave up 4 bases and V 4 bases, and 7 bases lay outside the gene matches. CDR3 nucleotide sequence: TGTGCCAGCAGCTCAGGGACAGGGGCGAGCTATGGCTACACCTTC. This encodes CASSSGTGASYGYTF.

This rearrangement joins TRBV7-8 to TRBJ2-5, with D perhaps matching TRBD1 (7 bases). The CDR3 runs to 14 residues. Deletions cut 5 bases from V and 8 bases from J, with 18 bases between. The germline CDR1 and CDR2 sequences are SGHVS and FQNEAQ. CDR3 in amino acids: CASSPSGGQKTQYF. The CDR3 DNA reads as TGTGCCAGCAGCCCATCCGGGGGACAGAAAACCCAGTACTTC.

This clonotype appeared many times. J is TRBJ1-2 and V is TRBV2; D ambiguous. V lost 8 bases, J lost 2 bases, and 12 bases lay in between. The CDR3 is 13 residues long. In germline, CDR1 is SNHLY, CDR2 FYNNEI. CDR3 coding DNA: TGTGCCAGCGTAGGCCAGGCAAACTATGGCTACACCTTC. Its translation: CASVGQANYGYTF.

This clonotype has only a few counts. The V gene is TRBV29-1, the J gene TRBJ1-2; perhaps TRBD1 as D (6 bases). Germline V gives CDR1 SQVTM, CDR2 ANQGSEA. The CDR3 consists of 13 residues. Trimming removed 1 base at V and 8 bases at J, with 14 bases between. In nucleotides, the CDR3 is TGCAGCGTTGAAGCGACGGGGGCCGGGGGCTACACCTTC. Protein product: CSVEATGAGGYTF.

The genes are TRBV4-1 and TRBJ2-5; 13 bases map to TRBD2. V gave up 0 bases and J gave up 5 bases; unmatched junction bases: 6. CDR1 is MGHRA, CDR2 YSYEKL, per germline. The CDR3 consists of 17 residues. DNA of the CDR3: TGCGCCAGCAGCCAAGAGAGGACTAGCGGGAGAACGGAGACCCAGTACTTC. Protein: CASSQERTSGRTETQYF.

This clonotype has at least ten counts. The rearrangement uses TRBV29-1 and TRBJ1-1, with TRBD1 identical over 7 bases. Germline loops: CDR1 SQVTM, CDR2 ANQGSEA. There are 14 residues in the CDR3. V was clipped by 2 bases and J by 10 bases; unmatched bases: 13. DNA of the CDR3: TGCAGCGTTGAACGAAATAGCAGGGGGGCTTTAGCTTTCTTT. This codes for CSVERNSRGALAFF.

This rearrangement joins TRBV10-3 to TRBJ1-5, with 8 bases identical to TRBD1. Germline CDR1 reads ENHRY; CDR2 reads SYGVKD. V was clipped by 10 bases and J by 7 bases; unmatched bases: 9. The CDR3 has 13 residues. CDR3 nucleotide sequence: TGTGCCACCGCGGCAGGGGGCTACCAGCCCCAGCATTTT. Protein: CATAAGGYQPQHF.

CDR3 in DNA: TGCAGTGCTAGCGACAGGACAGGGAACACTGAAGCTTTCTTT. Its protein is CSASDRTGNTEAFF. This sequence joins TRBV20-1 and TRBJ1-1; the match to TRBD1 covers 7 bases. Per the germline V gene, CDR1 is DFQATT and CDR2 is SNEGSKA (reference sequence). The CDR3 length is 14 residues. J gave up 1 base and V 3 bases, and 5 bases lay outside the gene matches.

This clonotype was detected only a few times. The chain links TRBV4-1 to TRBJ2-5; the D gene is possibly TRBD2 (5 bases). The V end lost 3 bases, the J end lost 7 bases, and 6 bases lay between the germline ends. This CDR3 has 11 residues. Germline loops: CDR1 MGHRA, CDR2 YSYEKL. CDR3 loop: CASSHGGTQYF. As DNA, the CDR3 is TGCGCCAGCAGCCATGGAGGGACCCAGTACTTC.

CDR3 sequence: CASSTSGAYGYTF. In DNA, the CDR3 is TGTGCCAGCAGTACTTCAGGGGCCTATGGCTACACCTTC. The chain joins TRBV12-3 or TRBV12-4 to TRBJ1-2; weak D call: TRBD1 (6 bases). This CDR3 comprises 13 residues. Trimming shortened V by 5 bases and J by 4 bases, and 11 bases separated the two germline ends.

This clonotype was seen more than once but under ten times. V usage is TRBV19 and J usage is TRBJ1-5; D not certain. V lost 1 base, J lost 4 bases, and 8 bases lay in between. This CDR3 is built from 14 residues. Germline V lookup: CDR1 LNHDA, CDR2 SQIVND (reference sequence). The chain's CDR3 is CASSIGWRNQPQHF. The CDR3 DNA is TGTGCCAGTAGTATAGGATGGAGGAATCAGCCCCAGCATTTT.

With regard to this clonotype: Sequence at one end of the junction differs from germline and may be a read error. The genes are TRBV2 and TRBJ2-6, with unresolved D. This CDR3 has 12 amino acids. Germline V gene data show CDR1 as SNHLY and CDR2 as FYNNEI. CDR3 bases: TGTGCCAGCAGTGAAGACGGGCAGAGGTCAGCTTTC. Amino acids: CASSEDGQRSAF.

This rearrangement joins TRBV10-3 to TRBJ1-5; 8 nucleotides agree with TRBD1. V lost 6 bases and J lost 4; bases outside the gene matches: 8. Germline-derived CDR1 and CDR2 are ENHRY and SYGVKD. This CDR3 has 15 amino acids. This CDR3 is CAIREVDRANQPQHF. CDR3 nucleotide sequence: TGTGCCATCAGAGAAGTGGACAGGGCAAATCAGCCCCAGCATTTT.

The chain has TRBV5-1 and TRBJ1-1; D gene uncertain. This CDR3 has 14 residues. Germline values: CDR1 SGHRS, CDR2 YFSETQ. V lost 3 bases and J lost 2, with 11 bases in between. CDR3 residues: CASSYPTSNTEAFF. CDR3 bases: TGCGCCAGCAGCTACCCGACATCTAACACTGAAGCTTTCTTT.

This clonotype was seen repeatedly, ten times or more. The CDR3 loop reads CASSVGTGTEAFF. In DNA, the CDR3 is TGTGCCAGCAGCGTTGGAACCGGCACTGAAGCTTTCTTT. The rearrangement uses TRBV9 and TRBJ1-1; D remains ambiguous. Per germline, CDR1 SGDLS and CDR2 YYNGEE. Trimming removed 2 bases from V and 4 bases from J, with 9 bases in between. This CDR3 has 13 residues.

This clonotype was seen repeatedly, ten times or more. The chain employs TRBV7-9 and TRBJ2-7; TRBD2 matches at 12 bases. CDR1 SEHNR and CDR2 FQNEAQ come from the germline V gene (reference sequence). The CDR3 covers 17 residues. Losses at the gene ends were 5 bases for V and 1 base for J; bases not matched to a gene: 9. CDR3 region: CASSQWTSGTLSYEQYF. DNA of the CDR3: TGTGCCAGCAGCCAATGGACTAGCGGGACCCTATCCTACGAGCAGTACTTC.

This clonotype showed up just a few times. The chain has TRBV7-9 and TRBJ2-7; 9 bases agree with TRBD1. This CDR3 region has 14 residues. Germline-derived CDR1 and CDR2 are SEHNR and FQNEAQ (reference sequence). V shed 6 bases and J 6 bases; nucleotides not matched to a gene: 9. In nucleotides, the CDR3 is TGTGCCAGCAGTGCCGGGACAGGGATCGGCGAGCAGTACTTC. It translates to CASSAGTGIGEQYF.

This clonotype occurred a few times. The chain has TRBV7-2 and TRBJ2-7, with D tentatively TRBD1 (5 bases). Germline CDR1 is SGHTA and CDR2 is FQGNSA. The CDR3 extends over 15 amino acids. V lost 3 bases to trimming and J lost 2 bases, with 14 bases between them. The CDR3 protein is CASSFSFAGTYEQYF. As DNA, the CDR3 is TGTGCCAGCAGCTTTTCGTTTGCAGGGACCTACGAGCAGTACTTC.

Concerning this clonotype itself: One end of the junction varies from germline; a read error may be responsible. This chain connects TRBV10-3 to TRBJ2-6, with D possibly being TRBD1 (5 bases). Germline loops: CDR1 ENHRY, CDR2 SYGVKD. The CDR3 extends over 12 amino acids. The CDR3 nucleotides read TGTGCCTCGGTAGAAGGGGTCGACACTGAAGCTTTC. Encoded protein: CASVEGVDTEAF.

There are many counts of this clonotype. CDR3 in amino acids: CATAPGTGGETQYF. CDR3 nucleotide sequence: TGTGCCACCGCCCCCGGGACAGGGGGAGAGACCCAGTACTTC. The J gene is TRBJ2-5, the V gene TRBV15, with TRBD1 matching over 11 bases. From germline, CDR1 is LNHNV and CDR2 YYDKDF (reference sequence). Losses at the gene ends were 8 bases for V and 4 bases for J; bases not matched to a gene: 6. The CDR3 contains 14 residues.

This clonotype was seen a handful of times. The chain links TRBV7-9 to TRBJ2-2; 7 positions match TRBD1. Germline trimming cut 4 bases from V and 6 bases from J; bases unmatched to any gene: 8. Germline V gene sequence: CDR1 SEHNR, CDR2 FQNEAQ (reference sequence). The CDR3 loop spans 15 amino acids. This CDR3 reads CASSSGDRGAGELFF. In DNA form, the CDR3 reads TGTGCCAGCAGCTCTGGGGACAGAGGGGCCGGGGAGCTGTTTTTT.

About this clonotype itself: Since a much larger clone is just one base distant, this may be a read error. The V gene is TRBV10-3, the J gene TRBJ1-6; maybe TRBD1 (6 bases). CDR1 is ENHRY and CDR2 is SYGVKD in the germline V gene. CDR3 length: 13 residues. The V gene lost 6 bases and the J gene lost 7 bases, with 10 bases spanning the gap. The CDR3 protein is CAISRTENSPLHF. In DNA form, the CDR3 reads TGTGCCATCAGCCGGACAGAGAATTCACCCCTCCACTTT.

Ten or more counts support this clonotype. This sequence joins TRBV29-1 and TRBJ1-1; the D is unclear. Per germline, CDR1 SQVTM and CDR2 ANQGSEA. CDR3 length equals 11 residues. V was trimmed by 4 bases and J by 7 bases, leaving 10 bases between them. CDR3 region: CSVGGSLEAFF. CDR3 DNA: TGCAGCGTTGGTGGCAGCCTTGAAGCTTTCTTT.